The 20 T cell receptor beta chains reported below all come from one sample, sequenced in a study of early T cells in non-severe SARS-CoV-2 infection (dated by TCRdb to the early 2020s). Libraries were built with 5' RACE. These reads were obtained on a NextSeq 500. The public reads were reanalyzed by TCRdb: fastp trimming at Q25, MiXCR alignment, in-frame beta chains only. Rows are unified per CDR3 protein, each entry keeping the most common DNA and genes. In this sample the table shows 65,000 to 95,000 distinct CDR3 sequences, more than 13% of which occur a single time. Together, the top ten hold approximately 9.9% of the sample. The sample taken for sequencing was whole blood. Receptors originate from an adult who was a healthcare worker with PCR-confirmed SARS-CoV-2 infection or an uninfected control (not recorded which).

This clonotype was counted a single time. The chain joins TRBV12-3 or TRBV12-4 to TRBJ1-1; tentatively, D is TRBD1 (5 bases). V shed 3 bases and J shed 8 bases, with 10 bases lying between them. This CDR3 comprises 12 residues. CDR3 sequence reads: CASSFQGREAFF. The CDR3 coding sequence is TGTGCCAGCAGTTTTCAGGGACGGGAAGCTTTCTTT.

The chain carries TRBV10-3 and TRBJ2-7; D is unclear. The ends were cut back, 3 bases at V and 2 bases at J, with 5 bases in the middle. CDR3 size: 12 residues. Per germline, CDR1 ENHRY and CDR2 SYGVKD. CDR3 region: CAISDPTYEQYF. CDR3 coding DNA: TGTGCCATCAGTGACCCTACCTACGAGCAGTACTTC.

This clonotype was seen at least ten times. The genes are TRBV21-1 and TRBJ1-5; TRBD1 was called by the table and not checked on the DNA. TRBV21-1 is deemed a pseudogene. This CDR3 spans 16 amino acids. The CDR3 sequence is CASSKGGQGLSGPQHF. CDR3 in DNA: TGTGCCAGCAGCAAAGGGGGACAGGGGCTATCCGGGCCCCAGCATTTT.

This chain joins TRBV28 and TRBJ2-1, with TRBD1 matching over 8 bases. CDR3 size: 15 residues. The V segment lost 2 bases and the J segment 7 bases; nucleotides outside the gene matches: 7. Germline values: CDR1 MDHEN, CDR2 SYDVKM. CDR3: CASSLLDRAGNEQFF. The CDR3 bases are TGTGCCAGCAGTTTACTGGACAGGGCGGGAAATGAGCAGTTCTTC. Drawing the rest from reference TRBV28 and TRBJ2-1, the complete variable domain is DVKVTQSSRYLVKRTGEKVFLECVQDMDHENMFWYRQDPGLGLRLIYFSYDVKMKEKGDIPEGYSVSREKKERFSLILESASTNQTSMYLCASSLLDRAGNEQFFGPGTRLTVL.

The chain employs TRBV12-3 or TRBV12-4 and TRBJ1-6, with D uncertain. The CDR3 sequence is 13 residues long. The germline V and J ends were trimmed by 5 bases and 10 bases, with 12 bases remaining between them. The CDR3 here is CASSPQSSSPLHF. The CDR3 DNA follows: TGTGCCAGCAGTCCCCAGTCCTCCTCACCCCTCCACTTT.

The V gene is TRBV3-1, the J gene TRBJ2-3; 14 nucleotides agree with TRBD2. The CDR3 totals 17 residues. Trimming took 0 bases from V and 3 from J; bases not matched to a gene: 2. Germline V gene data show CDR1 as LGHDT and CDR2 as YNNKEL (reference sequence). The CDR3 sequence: CASSQEGLAGGTDTQYF. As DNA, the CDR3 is TGTGCCAGCAGCCAAGAAGGACTAGCGGGAGGTACAGATACGCAGTATTTT.

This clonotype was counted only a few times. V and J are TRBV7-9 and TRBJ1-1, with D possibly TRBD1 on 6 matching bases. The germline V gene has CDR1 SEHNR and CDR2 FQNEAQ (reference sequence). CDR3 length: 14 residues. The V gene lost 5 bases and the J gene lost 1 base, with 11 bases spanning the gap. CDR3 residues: CASSSTGTNTEAFF. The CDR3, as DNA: TGTGCCAGCAGCAGTACAGGGACGAACACTGAAGCTTTCTTT.

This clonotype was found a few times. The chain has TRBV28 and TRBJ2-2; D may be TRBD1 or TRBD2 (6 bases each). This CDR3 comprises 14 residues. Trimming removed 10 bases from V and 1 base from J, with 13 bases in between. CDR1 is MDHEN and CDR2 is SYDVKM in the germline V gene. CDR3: CATTGGRNTGELFF. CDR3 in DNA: TGTGCCACCACCGGGGGCCGGAACACCGGGGAGCTGTTTTTT. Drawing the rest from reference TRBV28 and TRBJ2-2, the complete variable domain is DVKVTQSSRYLVKRTGEKVFLECVQDMDHENMFWYRQDPGLGLRLIYFSYDVKMKEKGDIPEGYSVSREKKERFSLILESASTNQTSMYLCATTGGRNTGELFFGEGSRLTVL.

The CDR3 region has the DNA TGTGCCAGCACAGTCTTTCGGGAGGACGAGCAGTACTTC. Translating it yields CASTVFREDEQYF. The V and J genes are TRBV2 and TRBJ2-7, with 7 bases aligning to TRBD2. This CDR3 has 13 amino acids. With V trimmed by 7 bases and J by 5 bases, 8 bases remained unmatched. Germline-derived CDR1 and CDR2 are SNHLY and FYNNEI.

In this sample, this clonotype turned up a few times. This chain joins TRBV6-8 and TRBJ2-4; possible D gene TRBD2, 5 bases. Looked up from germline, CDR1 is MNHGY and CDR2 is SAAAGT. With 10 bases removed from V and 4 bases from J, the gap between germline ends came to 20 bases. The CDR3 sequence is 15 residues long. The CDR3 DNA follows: TGTGCCACCATTCCGGGGTCAGGATGGAAAAACATTCAGTACTTC. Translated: CATIPGSGWKNIQYF.

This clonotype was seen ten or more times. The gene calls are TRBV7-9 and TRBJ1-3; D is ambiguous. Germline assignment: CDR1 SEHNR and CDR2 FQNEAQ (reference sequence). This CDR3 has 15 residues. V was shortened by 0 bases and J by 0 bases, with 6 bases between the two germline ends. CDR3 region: CASSLAFPSGNTIYF. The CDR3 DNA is TGTGCCAGCAGCTTAGCATTCCCCTCTGGAAACACCATATATTTT.

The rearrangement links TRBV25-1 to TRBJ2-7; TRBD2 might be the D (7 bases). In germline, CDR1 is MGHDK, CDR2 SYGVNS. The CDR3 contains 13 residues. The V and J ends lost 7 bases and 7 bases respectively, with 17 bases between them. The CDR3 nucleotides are TGTGCCAGCACTACTCCGGGGGGCCGGGAGCAGTACTTC. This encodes CASTTPGGREQYF.

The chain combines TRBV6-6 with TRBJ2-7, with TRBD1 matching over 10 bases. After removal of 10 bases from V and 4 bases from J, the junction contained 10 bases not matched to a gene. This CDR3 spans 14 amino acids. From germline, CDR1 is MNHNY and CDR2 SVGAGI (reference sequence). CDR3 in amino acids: CATRRDRGGYEQYF. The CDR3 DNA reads TGTGCCACACGCCGGGACAGGGGAGGTTACGAGCAGTACTTC.

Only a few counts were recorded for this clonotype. CDR3 coding DNA: TGCAGTGCCACGATAGGGTGGGGTAATGAAAAACTGTTTTTT. Translation: CSATIGWGNEKLFF. This rearrangement joins TRBV20-1 to TRBJ1-4, with no clear D. Deletions cut 6 bases from V and 4 bases from J, with 15 bases between. CDR3 length equals 14 residues. Germline V gene sequence: CDR1 DFQATT, CDR2 SNEGSKA (reference sequence).

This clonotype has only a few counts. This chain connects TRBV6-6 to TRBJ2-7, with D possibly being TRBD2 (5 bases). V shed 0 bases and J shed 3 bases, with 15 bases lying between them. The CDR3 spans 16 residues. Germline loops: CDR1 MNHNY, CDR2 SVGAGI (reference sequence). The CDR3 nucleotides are TGTGCCAGCAGTTACTCAGGTATCGATGGGAGCTACGAGCAGTACTTC. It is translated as CASSYSGIDGSYEQYF.

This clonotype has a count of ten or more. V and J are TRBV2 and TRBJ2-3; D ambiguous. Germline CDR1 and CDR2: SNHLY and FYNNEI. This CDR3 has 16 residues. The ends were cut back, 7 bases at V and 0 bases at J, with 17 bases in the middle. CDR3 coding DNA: TGTGCCAGCACCCGTAACCGTGCCTCTAGCACAGATACGCAGTATTTT. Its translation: CASTRNRASSTDTQYF.

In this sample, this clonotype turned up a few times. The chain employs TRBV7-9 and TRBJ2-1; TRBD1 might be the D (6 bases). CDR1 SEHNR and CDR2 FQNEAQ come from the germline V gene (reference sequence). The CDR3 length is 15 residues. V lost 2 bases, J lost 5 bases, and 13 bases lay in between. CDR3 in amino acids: CASSLYRGGNNEQFF. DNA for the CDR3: TGTGCCAGCAGCTTATATCGAGGGGGAAACAATGAGCAGTTCTTC. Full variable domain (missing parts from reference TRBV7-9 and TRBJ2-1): DTGVSQNPRHKITKRGQNVTFRCDPISEHNRLYWYRQTLGQGPEFLTYFQNEAQLEKSRLLSDRFSAERPKGSFSTLEIQRTEQGDSAMYLCASSLYRGGNNEQFFGPGTRLTVL.

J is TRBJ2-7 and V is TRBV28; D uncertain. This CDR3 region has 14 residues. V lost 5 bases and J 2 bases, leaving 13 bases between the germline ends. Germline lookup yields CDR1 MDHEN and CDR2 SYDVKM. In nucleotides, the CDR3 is TGTGCCAGCAGTCAGCCCCCCCGGGCCTACGAGCAGTACTTC. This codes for CASSQPPRAYEQYF. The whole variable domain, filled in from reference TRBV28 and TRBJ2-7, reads DVKVTQSSRYLVKRTGEKVFLECVQDMDHENMFWYRQDPGLGLRLIYFSYDVKMKEKGDIPEGYSVSREKKERFSLILESASTNQTSMYLCASSQPPRAYEQYFGPGTRLTVT.

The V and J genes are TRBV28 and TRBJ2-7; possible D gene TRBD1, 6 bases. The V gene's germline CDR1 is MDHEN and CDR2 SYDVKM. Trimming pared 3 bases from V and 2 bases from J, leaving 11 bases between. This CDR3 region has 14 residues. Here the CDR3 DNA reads TGTGCCAGCAGTTTGGGGGCCCGAGCCTACGAGCAGTACTTC. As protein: CASSLGARAYEQYF.

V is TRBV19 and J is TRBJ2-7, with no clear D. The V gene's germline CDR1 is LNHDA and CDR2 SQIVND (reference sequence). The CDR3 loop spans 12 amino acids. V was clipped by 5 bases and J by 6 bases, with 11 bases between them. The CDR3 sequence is CASSPLLGEQYF. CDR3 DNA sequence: TGTGCCAGTAGTCCTCTTCTGGGCGAGCAGTACTTC.